This T cell receptor beta chain stems from a study of T cells after posttransplantation cyclophosphamide. Study-wide results and caveats: TRB overlap between skin or GI tissue T cells and blood was limited. Donor CD8+ memory clones often dominated recipient blood repertoires at later times. Recipient CMV seropositivity and CMV reactivation strongly tracked TRB clonality.

In this sample, this clone turned up once. Its antigen is not identified. A marrow graft followed busulfan-fludarabine conditioning, with cyclophosphamide on days +3 and +4. TCRdb's table, derived via immunoSEQ multiplex PCR, lists solely in-frame clones and lacks some. Of about 43,000 clones listed, about nine tenths are singletons. V gave up 1 base and J gave up 2 bases; unmatched junction bases: 4. CDR3 size: 17 residues. Germline CDR1 SGHRS, CDR2 YFSETQ. This receptor was taken from a male patient aged 55 to 70 who received an allogeneic stem cell transplant from a related donor and was CMV-positive. Part of the T cell pool may stem from the graft donor. The material sequenced was PBMCs, taken just over 60 days after allogeneic stem cell transplant with posttransplant cyclophosphamide. The rearrangement uses TRBV5-1 and TRBJ2-1, with 12 bases fitting TRBD2. The CDR3 bases are TGCGCCAGCAGCTTGCTGCCTAGCGGGGGGGCCTACAATGAGCAGTTCTTC. It is translated as CASSLLPSGGAYNEQFF.